This TCR beta chain appears in the sequencing data of a study of T cells in localized non-small cell lung cancer. Profiling relied on immunoSEQ multiplex PCR, and the TCRdb table lists in-frame clones only, not all of them. The sample holds roughly 48,000 clones, roughly 80% seen once. The CDR3 is made up of 13 amino acids. V shed 6 bases and J shed 3 bases, with 11 bases lying between them. Looked up from germline, CDR1 is MNHEY and CDR2 is SMNVEV (reference sequence). The source material was peripheral blood, sampled before any cancer treatment. V gene TRBV27 combines with J gene TRBJ1-1; D remains ambiguous. This receptor was taken from a man aged 40-75 years with stage I squamous cell lung carcinoma. For the CDR3, the DNA is TGTGCCAGCAGCCAAGGAGGATACACTGAAGCTTTCTTT. This encodes CASSQGGYTEAFF.